Below, 2 T cell receptor beta chains from the same sample are listed, as sequenced in a study of CD8 T cells in Susac syndrome. RNA was extracted with the RNeasy kit, and a quantity of roughly 0.45 to 1 ug was reverse transcribed using random hexamers. Via MiXCR, TCRdb re-called the immunoSEQ multiplex PCR reads, giving one row per CDR3 protein. Altogether 170,000 or so distinct CDR3 sequences are present, 85% to 95% being singletons, with the ten largest covering approximately 0.11%. What was sequenced was CD4+ T cells from PBMCs. These receptors were collected from a human donor with Susac syndrome.

Note on this clonotype: At one of its ends the junction is not consistent with the germline gene, which may arise from a read error. The chain couples TRBV20-1 to TRBJ1-2, with D perhaps TRBD1 (6 bases). In germline, CDR1 is DFQATT, CDR2 SNEGSKA (reference sequence). This CDR3 has 16 residues. CDR3 in amino acids: CSARGGKGRENYGYTF. CDR3 in DNA: TGCAGTGCCAGAGGGGGGAAGGGGCGAGAGAACTATGGCTACACCTTC.

J is TRBJ2-7 and V is TRBV6-5; TRBD1 aligns across 12 bases. V lost 6 bases, J lost 6 bases, and 9 bases stayed unmatched. CDR3 length: 15 amino acids. CDR1 is MNHEY and CDR2 is SVGAGI in the germline V gene. CDR3 sequence (DNA): TGTGCCAGCAGAACTCGGGGGACAGGGGGCGCCGAGCAGTACTTC. It specifies CASRTRGTGGAEQYF.